Listed below are T cell receptor beta chains from one sample, sequenced in a study of blood T cells in healthy people across ages. TCRdb re-called the 5' RACE reads through MiXCR, storing one row per CDR3 protein. The table includes roughly 700,000 distinct CDR3 sequences, approximately 50% detected once. Source material: blood. The receptors come from a woman in her sixties or seventies in good health. CDR3s include the opening cysteine and the closing phenylalanine or tryptophan. The order of the fields is J gene, D gene, clone size, V gene, CDR3 DNA, CDR3 protein. The D gene is left open where the match is weak. Part of the rows lack a size; the others show once, few, many or a class for expanded clones.

TRBJ2-1,TRBD1,few,TRBV7-2,TGTGCCAGCAGCTCCCTGGACAGGGGGCTAAATGAGCAGTTCTTC,CASSSLDRGLNEQFF
TRBJ1-5,TRBD1,-,TRBV9,TGTGCCAGCAGCGTATGGGACAGGGAATGGCCCCAGCATTTT,CASSVWDREWPQHF
TRBJ1-2,-,many,TRBV2,TGTGCCAGCAGTAGGGACAACCGCGGCGGTGGTGGCTACACCTTC,CASSRDNRGGGGYTF
TRBJ2-7,-,few,TRBV28,TGTGCCAGCAGCTCCCCCGAAGGGGTGTCCTACGAGCAGTACTTC,CASSSPEGVSYEQYF
TRBJ1-4,-,-,TRBV9,TGTGCCAGCAGCGTGCAAGCTGGGGAAAAACTGTTTTTT,CASSVQAGEKLFF
TRBJ2-7,TRBD2,few,TRBV20-1,TGCAGTGCTAGGCCGCTAGCGGGAGCGTCCTACGAGCAGTACTTC,CSARPLAGASYEQYF
TRBJ1-2,TRBD1,few,TRBV7-2,TGTGCCAGCGCCCCACAGGGGGGGATCTATGGCTACACCTTC,CASAPQGGIYGYTF
TRBJ2-7,TRBD1,-,TRBV9,TGTGCCAGCAGCGGCCCAGGGGGCGAGTCCTACGAGCAGTACTTC,CASSGPGGESYEQYF
TRBJ2-3,TRBD2,-,TRBV7-6,TGTGCCAGCAGCTATATACCCTTGGCTAGCGGGAGCACAGATACGCAGTATTTT,CASSYIPLASGSTDTQYF
TRBJ2-1,-,few,TRBV20-1,TGCAGTGCTAGCCCTAACAGGGGGGGTTACAATGAGCAGTTCTTC,CSASPNRGGYNEQFF
TRBJ2-1,-,few,TRBV7-2,TGTGCCAGCAGCTTAGGGTTTGGGGGTCTCAATGAGCAGTTCTTC,CASSLGFGGLNEQFF
TRBJ2-3,-,-,TRBV11-1,TGTGCCAGCAGCCCACTAGCCAGTCGGCCAGATACGCAGTATTTT,CASSPLASRPDTQYF
TRBJ2-5,-,-,TRBV20-1,TGCAGTGCTAGTGGTTGGCGGGTCGGCCAAGAGACCCAGTACTTC,CSASGWRVGQETQYF
TRBJ2-5,TRBD1,-,TRBV2,TGTGCCTGCAGGGCCGGGACAGGGGTTTTTAATGAGCAGTACTTC,CACRAGTGVFNEQYF
TRBJ2-6,TRBD1,few,TRBV7-9,TGTGCCAACAGCTTAGGTTTTTGGACAGGGGCCACTGGGGCCAACGTCCTGACTTTC,CANSLGFWTGATGANVLTF
TRBJ1-6,-,-,TRBV2,TGTGCCAGCAGCCCCGAGCAAGGGGATTCACCCCTCCACTTT,CASSPEQGDSPLHF
TRBJ2-7,-,-,TRBV18,TGTGCCAGCTCCCGATTCGAACAGGCCGAGCAGTACTTC,CASSRFEQAEQYF
TRBJ2-1,-,-,TRBV20-1,TGCAGTGCTAGGGTACGCAATGAGCAGTTCTTC,CSARVRNEQFF
TRBJ2-1,-,-,TRBV4-1,TGCGCCAGCAGACGAACTACCGCCTACAATGAGCAGTTCTTC,CASRRTTAYNEQFF
TRBJ2-3,TRBD2,few,TRBV12-3/TRBV12-4,TGTGCCAGCAGCCCTAGCGGAACTTTCTCAGATACGCAGTATTTT,CASSPSGTFSDTQYF
TRBJ2-5,-,-,TRBV3-1,TGTGCCAGCAGCCAAGATTTCGGGCGGGATGGGCATGAGCAGTACTTC,CASSQDFGRDGHEQYF
TRBJ2-1,TRBD2,-,TRBV3-1,TGTGCCAGCAACCTGACTAGCGGGATTGGTAATGAGCAGTTCTTC,CASNLTSGIGNEQFF
TRBJ2-7,TRBD2,-,TRBV20-1,TGCAGTGCTAAGCGACTAGCGGGAGACTGGTACGAGCAGTACTTC,CSAKRLAGDWYEQYF
TRBJ2-7,-,few,TRBV7-3,TGTGCCAGCAGCACCACCGCAAACAGGGACCGTACCTACGAGCAGTACTTC,CASSTTANRDRTYEQYF
TRBJ1-5,-,-,TRBV9,TGTGCCAGCAGCGTAGATTCAGCCTACAATCAGCCCCAGCATTTT,CASSVDSAYNQPQHF
TRBJ2-3,TRBD2,few,TRBV20-1,TGCAGTGCTGACCTGTTGACTAGCGGGAACACAGATACGCAGTATTTT,CSADLLTSGNTDTQYF